The clone carrying this T cell receptor beta chain is labeled as medium-sized. No antigen is known for it. Time point meaning: sample taken at primary tumor resection. In each case, whole RNA from tumor, nontumor lung or frozen PBMC was sequenced unsorted. The source of the sample is a study of spatial heterogeneity in lung cancer. Study-wide results and caveats: As ubiquitous and regional nonsynonymous mutations varied, counts of ubiquitous and regional expanded TCRs tracked them, respectively. Tracking of tumor mutation counts was seen in expanded intratumoral alpha and beta TCR counts.

TCRdb reprocessed the 5' RACE reads with MiXCR, giving one entry per CDR3 protein. This sample has about 6,000 distinct CDR3 sequences, with around 15% found just once. This receptor was identified in a male donor with early-stage non-small cell lung cancer. This specimen was lung tumor tissue, taken at surgery.

The CDR3 DNA sequence: TGTGCCAGCAGTTACTCTTCAGCGGGGTATGGCTACACCTTC. This encodes CASSYSSAGYGYTF. The V and J genes are TRBV6-5 and TRBJ1-2; D not certain. This CDR3 has 14 amino acids. Trimming took off 0 bases at V and 5 bases at J, with 10 bases between the two ends. Germline lookup yields CDR1 MNHEY and CDR2 SVGAGI.